The sequence of this TCR beta chain was determined in a study of siplizumab effects on memory and regulatory T cells. Overall study findings and caveats: With siplizumab, cumulative frequency of CD4+ memory-derived alloreactive sequences dropped significantly. Unstimulated subsets contained matches for only a minor fraction of alloreactive clones.

Trimming at V came to 3 bases and at J to 4 bases, leaving 7 bases not matched to a gene. CDR1 is LGHNA, CDR2 YSLEER, per germline. This CDR3 is built from 15 residues. Concerning this clone: What it recognizes is unknown.

The table came from immunoSEQ multiplex PCR; TCRdb's copy has only in-frame clones and leaves some out. The sample includes about 56,000 clones, around 97% of them seen just once. Investigators obtained sequences from unstimulated naive, memory, effector memory and TEMRA subsets in a few donor pairs. The sample taken for sequencing was naive CD8+ T cells sorted from blood. The clonotype originates from a human donor in good health. The rearrangement links TRBV4-3 to TRBJ2-7, with TRBD1 matching over 9 bases. CDR3 loop: CASSQLTGGKYEQYF. The CDR3 DNA is TGCGCCAGCAGCCAGCTGACAGGGGGAAAGTACGAGCAGTACTTC.